These 16 T cell receptor beta chains were sequenced from one sample in a study of blood T cell repertoires in COVID-19. Using immunoSEQ multiplex PCR, the repertoire was profiled, and TCRdb retains in-frame clones only, with some absent. The sample shows around 70,000 clones, around 82% of them seen only once. Material for sequencing was peripheral blood. These receptors were collected from a human donor in a cohort sampled during active COVID-19.

This chain joins TRBV6-5 and TRBJ1-4; possible D gene TRBD1, 6 bases. This CDR3 has 15 amino acids. Trimming removed 8 bases from V and 5 bases from J, with 18 bases in between. Per the germline V gene, CDR1 is MNHEY and CDR2 is SVGAGI. The DNA for the CDR3 is TGTGCCAGCCGACCGATCGACAGGCGAAATGAAAAACTGTTTTTT. This encodes CASRPIDRRNEKLFF.

V and J are TRBV5-4 and TRBJ1-1; the D gene is possibly TRBD1 (5 bases). CDR1 SGHNT and CDR2 YYREEE come from the germline V gene (reference sequence). This CDR3 region has 16 residues. V gave up 2 bases and J gave up 1 base, with 15 bases separating them. The CDR3 region has the DNA TGTGCCAGCAGCTTATATAAAGGACAACCGAACACTGAAGCTTTCTTT. It specifies CASSLYKGQPNTEAFF.

The chain has TRBV11-2 and TRBJ2-7; D remains ambiguous. V lost 1 base to trimming and J lost 5 bases, with 9 bases between them. The CDR3 sequence is 13 residues long. Germline V lookup: CDR1 SGHAT, CDR2 FQNNGV. CDR3 nucleotide sequence: TGTGCCAGCAGCTTAGGGCAGATCCACGAGCAGTACTTC. Protein: CASSLGQIHEQYF.

V gene TRBV19 combines with J gene TRBJ2-7; 15 nucleotides align to TRBD2. The trim removed 3 bases at V and 6 bases at J, leaving 9 bases unmatched. Germline V CDR1 and CDR2: LNHDA, SQIVND (reference sequence). The CDR3 runs 17 residues. The CDR3 region is CASSMSRTSGRAVEQYF. The CDR3 DNA reads TGTGCCAGTAGTATGTCCCGGACTAGCGGGAGGGCCGTCGAGCAGTACTTC.

V is TRBV5-1 and J is TRBJ2-2; TRBD2 matches 7 bases. The germline CDR1 and CDR2 sequences are SGHRS and YFSETQ. The CDR3 consists of 17 residues. V dropped 0 bases and J dropped 0; count of bases not matched to a gene: 5. The CDR3 DNA reads as TGCGCCAGCAGCTTGGATTCCAGCGGGGCGAACACCGGGGAGCTGTTTTTT. Translating gives CASSLDSSGANTGELFF.

This clone was seen only once. The rearrangement links TRBV19 to TRBJ2-1; 9 bases are a match to TRBD2. The trim removed 3 bases at V and 9 bases at J, leaving 9 bases unmatched. This CDR3 is built from 15 residues. CDR1 LNHDA and CDR2 SQIVND come from the germline V gene (reference sequence). CDR3 sequence (DNA): TGTGCCAGTAGTATCGGGGGACTAGCAGAATTTGAGCAGTTCTTC. Residues: CASSIGGLAEFEQFF.

V and J are TRBV5-4 and TRBJ2-3; no clear D. V was clipped by 4 bases and J by 0 bases, with 18 bases between them. This CDR3 region has 17 residues. CDR1 is SGHNT and CDR2 is YYREEE in the germline V gene (reference sequence). CDR3 protein: CASSRASGGVSTDTQYF. CDR3 DNA sequence: TGTGCCAGCAGCCGAGCGTCTGGCGGAGTGAGCACAGATACGCAGTATTTT.

J is TRBJ2-7 and V is TRBV5-5; the match to TRBD1 covers 11 bases. The CDR3 is 15 residues long. CDR1 is SGHKS and CDR2 is YYEKEE in the germline V gene (reference sequence). The junction had 10 bases not matched to a gene; V was cut back by 5 bases and J by 6 bases. The CDR3 sequence is CASRIPGQGVIEQYF. CDR3 DNA sequence: TGTGCCAGCAGGATTCCGGGACAGGGGGTAATCGAGCAGTACTTC.

This clone turned up a few times. The genes are TRBV14 and TRBJ1-6; 10 nucleotides line up with TRBD1. This CDR3 spans 15 amino acids. Germline CDR1 is SGHDN and CDR2 is FVKESK. After removal of 1 base from V and 7 bases from J, the junction contained 1 base not matched to a gene. For the CDR3, the DNA is TGTGCCAGCAGCCAAGGACAGGGGGCCAATTCACCCCTCCACTTT. Translating it yields CASSQGQGANSPLHF.

The chain recombines TRBV19 with TRBJ2-1; 8 positions match TRBD2. CDR3 size: 15 residues. The V gene end was trimmed by 6 bases and the J gene end by 4 bases; junction bases not matched to a gene: 8. Germline V gene lookup returns CDR1 LNHDA and CDR2 SQIVND (reference sequence). The CDR3 sequence is CASRAGSGTYNEQFF. CDR3 DNA sequence: TGTGCCAGTAGGGCTGGTAGCGGGACTTACAATGAGCAGTTCTTC.

The chain couples TRBV7-2 to TRBJ2-7, with 7 bases fitting TRBD2. The CDR3 loop spans 15 amino acids. Per germline, CDR1 SGHTA and CDR2 FQGNSA. J was trimmed by 2 bases and V by 6 bases; bases with no gene match: 10. In DNA, the CDR3 is TGTGCCAGCAGACAACTAGCGACCTTTACCTACGAGCAGTACTTC. It codes for CASRQLATFTYEQYF.

This rearrangement joins TRBV30 to TRBJ2-3, with TRBD2 matching 8 bases. Per germline, CDR1 GTSNPN and CDR2 SVGIG (reference sequence). The CDR3 totals 14 residues. V lost 4 bases and J lost 5; bases outside the gene matches: 8. The CDR3 coding sequence is TGTGCCTGGAACCGGGAGGGCCGATTAGATACGCAGTATTTT. Translating it yields CAWNREGRLDTQYF.

A few counts support this clone. V and J are TRBV19 and TRBJ2-7, with 11 bases identical to TRBD2. The CDR3 loop spans 16 amino acids. Trimming removed 4 bases from V and 2 bases from J; junction bases left unmatched: 7. CDR1 is LNHDA, CDR2 SQIVND, per germline (reference sequence). CDR3 in amino acids: CASSREGTSGAYEQYF. DNA for the CDR3: TGTGCCAGTAGTAGGGAAGGGACTAGCGGAGCCTACGAGCAGTACTTC. The whole variable domain, remainder taken from reference TRBV19 and TRBJ2-7, is DGGITQSPKYLFRKEGQNVTLSCEQNLNHDAMYWYRQDPGQGLRLIYYSQIVNDFQKGDIAEGYSVSREKKESFPLTVTSAQKNPTAFYLCASSREGTSGAYEQYFGPGTRLTVT.

The table lists this clone with a few counts. This chain connects TRBV30 to TRBJ1-5, with D possibly being TRBD1 (6 bases). The CDR3 runs 14 residues. V lost 5 bases and J 0 bases, leaving 11 bases between the germline ends. Looked up from germline, CDR1 is GTSNPN and CDR2 is SVGIG (reference sequence). The CDR3 DNA follows: TGTGCCTGGGGTGCAGGGGATAGCAATCAGCCCCAGCATTTT. Translated, it gives CAWGAGDSNQPQHF.

In this sample, this clone turned up a few times. This rearrangement joins TRBV3-1 (or the pseudogene TRBV3-2) to TRBJ2-7; 7 bases are a match to TRBD2. This CDR3 has 14 residues. With V trimmed by 1 base and J by 1 base, 1 base remained unmatched. The germline CDR1 and CDR2 sequences are LGHDT and YNNKEL (reference sequence). The CDR3 loop is CASSQGTRSYEQYF. The CDR3 nucleotides read TGTGCCAGCAGCCAAGGGACTAGATCCTACGAGCAGTACTTC.

The CDR3 protein is CASSLGVDRAYNEQFF. CDR3 sequence (DNA): TGCGCCAGCAGCTTAGGGGTGGACAGGGCGTACAATGAGCAGTTCTTC. The chain has TRBV4-1 and TRBJ2-1; 8 bases map to TRBD1. This CDR3 is 16 amino acids long. CDR1 is MGHRA and CDR2 is YSYEKL in the germline V gene. J lost 4 bases, V lost 5 bases, and 10 bases had no gene match.